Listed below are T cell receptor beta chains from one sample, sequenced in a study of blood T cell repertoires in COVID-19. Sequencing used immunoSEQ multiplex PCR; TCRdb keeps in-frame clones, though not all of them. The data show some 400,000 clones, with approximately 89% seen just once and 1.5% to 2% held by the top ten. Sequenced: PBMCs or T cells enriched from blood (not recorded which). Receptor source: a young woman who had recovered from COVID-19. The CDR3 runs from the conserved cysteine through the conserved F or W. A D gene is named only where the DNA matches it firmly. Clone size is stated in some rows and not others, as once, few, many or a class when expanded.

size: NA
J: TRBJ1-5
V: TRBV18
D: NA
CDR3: CASSPGHSNQPQHF
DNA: TGTGCCAGCTCACCAGGGCATAGCAATCAGCCCCAGCATTTT

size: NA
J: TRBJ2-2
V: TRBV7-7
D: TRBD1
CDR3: CASSTGTDDRNTGELFF
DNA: TGTGCTAGCAGTACCGGGACAGACGACCGTAACACCGGGGAGCTGTTTTTT

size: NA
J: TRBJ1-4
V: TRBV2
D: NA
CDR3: CASSERDLELFF
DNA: TGTGCCAGCAGTGAGAGGGATTTGGAACTGTTTTTT

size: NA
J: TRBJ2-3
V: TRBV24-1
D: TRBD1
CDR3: CATSGDQGAPSTDTQYF
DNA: TGTGCCACCAGTGGAGATCAGGGGGCCCCCAGCACAGATACGCAGTATTTT

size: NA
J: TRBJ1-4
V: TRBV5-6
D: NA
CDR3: CASSPGLINEKLFF
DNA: TGTGCCAGCAGCCCGGGACTGATTAATGAAAAACTGTTTTTT

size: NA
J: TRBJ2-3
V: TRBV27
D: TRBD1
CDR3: CASSFGQGSTDTQYF
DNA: TGTGCCAGCAGTTTTGGACAGGGAAGCACAGATACGCAGTATTTT

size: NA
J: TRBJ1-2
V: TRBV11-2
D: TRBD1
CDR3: CASSPEGTGNYGYTF
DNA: TGTGCCAGCAGCCCGGAGGGGACAGGGAACTATGGCTACACCTTC

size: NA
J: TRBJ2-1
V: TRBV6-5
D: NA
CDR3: CASGTGTPSYNEQFF
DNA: TGTGCCAGCGGGACCGGGACACCGTCCTACAATGAGCAGTTCTTC

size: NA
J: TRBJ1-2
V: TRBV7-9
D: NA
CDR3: CASSLSGFGSSYGYTF
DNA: TGTGCCAGCAGCTTGTCGGGGTTCGGGTCCTCCTATGGCTACACCTTC

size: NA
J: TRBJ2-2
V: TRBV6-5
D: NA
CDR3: CASSYLRREEAGELFF
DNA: TGTGCCAGCAGTTACCTTCGTCGCGAGGAAGCCGGGGAGCTGTTTTTT

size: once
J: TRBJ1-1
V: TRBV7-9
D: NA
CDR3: CASSLVGRREAEAFF
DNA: TGTGCCAGCAGCCTAGTCGGCAGGAGGGAGGCTGAAGCTTTCTTT

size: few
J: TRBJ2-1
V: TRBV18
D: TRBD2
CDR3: CASALAAYNEQFF
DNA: TGTGCCAGCGCACTAGCGGCCTACAATGAGCAGTTCTTC

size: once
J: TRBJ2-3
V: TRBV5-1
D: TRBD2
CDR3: CASSNTSRTSGTDTQYF
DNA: TGCGCCAGCAGCAATACCTCCCGGACTAGCGGGACAGATACGCAGTATTTT

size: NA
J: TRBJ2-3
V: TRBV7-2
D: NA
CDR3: CASRARLPDTQYF
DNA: TGTGCCAGCAGAGCCCGTTTACCAGATACGCAGTATTTT

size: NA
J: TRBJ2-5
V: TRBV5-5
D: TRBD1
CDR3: CASSSTDRVGETQYF
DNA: TGTGCCAGCTCTTCCACAGACAGGGTGGGGGAGACCCAGTACTTC

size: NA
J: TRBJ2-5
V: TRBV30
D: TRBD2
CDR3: CAWSRSGGWETQYF
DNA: TGTGCCTGGAGTAGGAGCGGGGGTTGGGAGACCCAGTACTTC

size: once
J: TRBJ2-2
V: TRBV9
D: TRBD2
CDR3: CASSVGSSGSSGELFF
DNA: TGTGCCAGCAGCGTAGGCTCTAGCGGGAGTAGCGGGGAGCTGTTTTTT

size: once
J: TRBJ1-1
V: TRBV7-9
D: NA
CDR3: CASSLALLTGGLQNTEAFF
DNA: TGTGCCAGCAGCTTAGCGCTTCTGACGGGGGGCCTACAGAACACTGAAGCTTTCTTT

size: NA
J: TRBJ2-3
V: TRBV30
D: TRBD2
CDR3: CAYTGGLGTDTQYF
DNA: TGTGCTTACACCGGGGGGTTGGGCACAGATACGCAGTATTTT

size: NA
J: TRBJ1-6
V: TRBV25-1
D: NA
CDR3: CASSELQGVNSPLHF
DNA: TGTGCCAGCAGTGAATTACAGGGCGTAAATTCACCCCTCCACTTT

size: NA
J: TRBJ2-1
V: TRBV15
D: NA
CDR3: CATSADPGHNEQFF
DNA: TGTGCCACCAGCGCAGACCCAGGGCATAATGAGCAGTTCTTC

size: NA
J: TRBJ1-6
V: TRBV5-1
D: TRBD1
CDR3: CASSPGQTSYNSPLHF
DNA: TGCGCCAGCAGCCCGGGACAGACCTCCTATAATTCACCCCTCCACTTT

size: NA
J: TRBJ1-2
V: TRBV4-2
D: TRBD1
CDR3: CASSQEVVAGGGLSNYGYTF
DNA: TGTGCCAGCAGCCAAGAGGTTGTTGCAGGGGGCGGACTATCTAACTATGGCTACACCTTC

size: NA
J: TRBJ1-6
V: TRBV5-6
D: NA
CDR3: CASEDLGSSYNSPLHF
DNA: TGTGCCAGTGAAGATCTGGGGAGCTCCTATAATTCACCCCTCCACTTT

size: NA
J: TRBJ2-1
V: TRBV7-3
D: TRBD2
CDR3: CASSLMSAGENNEQFF
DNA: TGTGCCAGCAGCTTAATGTCAGCGGGAGAAAATAATGAGCAGTTCTTC

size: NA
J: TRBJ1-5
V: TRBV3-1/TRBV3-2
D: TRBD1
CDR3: CASSQGQGGQPQHF
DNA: TGTGCCAGCAGCCAGGGACAGGGTGGTCAGCCCCAGCATTTT

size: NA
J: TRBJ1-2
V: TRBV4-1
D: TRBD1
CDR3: CASSQPGTGGRGYTF
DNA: TGCGCCAGCAGCCAACCCGGGACAGGGGGCCGAGGCTACACCTTC

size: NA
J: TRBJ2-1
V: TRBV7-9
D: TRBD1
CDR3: CASSPRDREPNEQFF
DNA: TGTGCCAGCAGCCCCCGGGACAGGGAACCCAATGAGCAGTTCTTC

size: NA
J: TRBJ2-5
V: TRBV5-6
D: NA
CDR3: CASSLARGGGETQYF
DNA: TGTGCCAGCAGCTTGGCCCGGGGAGGGGGAGAGACCCAGTACTTC

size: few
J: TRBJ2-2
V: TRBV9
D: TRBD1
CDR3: CASSARDREPLDTGELFF
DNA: TGTGCCAGCAGCGCCCGGGACAGGGAACCCCTGGACACCGGGGAGCTGTTTTTT

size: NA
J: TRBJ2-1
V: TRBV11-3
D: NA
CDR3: CASSLLENNEQFF
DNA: TGTGCCAGCAGCTTACTAGAGAACAATGAGCAGTTCTTC

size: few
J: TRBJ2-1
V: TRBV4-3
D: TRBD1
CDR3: CASSQGGQGVYNEQFF
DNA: TGCGCCAGCAGCCAGGGAGGACAGGGTGTTTACAATGAGCAGTTCTTC

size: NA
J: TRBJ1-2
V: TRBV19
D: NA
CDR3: CASSRNRNGYTF
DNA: TGTGCCAGTAGTAGAAACAGGAATGGCTACACCTTC

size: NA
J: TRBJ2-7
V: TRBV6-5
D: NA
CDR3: CATTPDRRAYFEQYF
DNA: TGTGCCACAACTCCAGACCGCAGGGCCTATTTCGAGCAGTACTTC

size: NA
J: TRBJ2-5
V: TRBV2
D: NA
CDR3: CATGGTAQETQYF
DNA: TGTGCCACTGGGGGGACAGCACAAGAGACCCAGTACTTC

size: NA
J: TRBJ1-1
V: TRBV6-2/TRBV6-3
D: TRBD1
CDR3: CASSHIRDRVNTEAFF
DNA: TGTGCCAGCAGTCATATCCGGGACAGGGTGAACACTGAAGCTTTCTTT

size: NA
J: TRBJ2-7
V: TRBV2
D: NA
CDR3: CASKRRAYEQYF
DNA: TGTGCCAGCAAACGCAGGGCCTACGAGCAGTACTTC

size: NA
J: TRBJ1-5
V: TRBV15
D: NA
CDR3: CATSRESVQPQHF
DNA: TGTGCCACCAGCAGAGAATCGGTTCAGCCCCAGCATTTT

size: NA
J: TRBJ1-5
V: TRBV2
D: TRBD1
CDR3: CASRYTGTGRVSNQPQHF
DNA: TGTGCCAGCAGATATACCGGGACAGGGAGGGTCAGCAATCAGCCCCAGCATTTT

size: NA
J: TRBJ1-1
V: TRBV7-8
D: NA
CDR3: CASSLRRSNTEAFF
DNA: TGTGCCAGCAGCTTAAGGCGGTCGAACACTGAAGCTTTCTTT

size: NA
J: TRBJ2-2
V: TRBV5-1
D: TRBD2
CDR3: CASSLDGRTTGELFF
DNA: TGCGCCAGCAGCTTGGACGGGAGGACCACCGGGGAGCTGTTTTTT

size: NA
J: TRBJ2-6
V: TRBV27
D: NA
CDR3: CASRPVATGANVLTF
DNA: TGTGCCAGCAGGCCGGTAGCAACTGGGGCCAACGTCCTGACTTTC

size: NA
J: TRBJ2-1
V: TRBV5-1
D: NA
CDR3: CASSFSQGQYNEQFF
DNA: TGCGCCAGCAGCTTCTCACAGGGTCAGTACAATGAGCAGTTCTTC

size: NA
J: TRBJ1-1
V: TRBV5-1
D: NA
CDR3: CASRAGGNTEAFF
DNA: TGCGCCAGCAGAGCGGGGGGGAACACTGAAGCTTTCTTT

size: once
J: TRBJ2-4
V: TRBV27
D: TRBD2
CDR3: CASSLIAGGKNIQYF
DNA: TGTGCCAGCAGTTTAATAGCGGGAGGGAAAAACATTCAGTACTTC

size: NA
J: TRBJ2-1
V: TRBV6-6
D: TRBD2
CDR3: CAILSGGGGNEQFF
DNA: TGTGCCATCCTAAGTGGCGGGGGTGGCAATGAGCAGTTCTTC

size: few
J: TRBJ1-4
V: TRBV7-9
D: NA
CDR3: CASSFPLTEKLFF
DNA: TGTGCCAGCAGTTTCCCCCTGACAGAAAAACTGTTTTTT

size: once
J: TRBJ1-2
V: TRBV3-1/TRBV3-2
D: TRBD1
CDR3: CASSKTGVAVPYGYTF
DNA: TGTGCCAGCAGCAAGACAGGGGTGGCGGTACCTTATGGCTACACCTTC

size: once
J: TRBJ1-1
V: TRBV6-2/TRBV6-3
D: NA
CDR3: CASSSGQNLNTEAFF
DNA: TGTGCCAGCAGTAGCGGACAGAACTTGAACACTGAAGCTTTCTTT

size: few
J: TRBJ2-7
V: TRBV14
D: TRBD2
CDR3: CASSQGGGREQYF
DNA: TGTGCCAGCAGCCAAGGCGGGGGGCGCGAGCAGTACTTC

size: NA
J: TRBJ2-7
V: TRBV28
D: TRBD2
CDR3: CASSWTSGSREQYF
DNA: TGTGCCAGCAGTTGGACTAGCGGGAGTAGGGAGCAGTACTTC

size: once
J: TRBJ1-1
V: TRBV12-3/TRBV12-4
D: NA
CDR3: CASSLGRNTEAFF
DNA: TGTGCCAGCAGTTTAGGCAGAAACACTGAAGCTTTCTTT

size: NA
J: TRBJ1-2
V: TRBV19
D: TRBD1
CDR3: CASSWRLGQGNYGYTF
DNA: TGTGCCAGTAGCTGGCGGTTGGGACAGGGAAACTATGGCTACACCTTC

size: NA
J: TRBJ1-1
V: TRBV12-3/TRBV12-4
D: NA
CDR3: CASSPRITEAFF
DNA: TGTGCCAGCAGCCCTAGGATTACTGAAGCTTTCTTT